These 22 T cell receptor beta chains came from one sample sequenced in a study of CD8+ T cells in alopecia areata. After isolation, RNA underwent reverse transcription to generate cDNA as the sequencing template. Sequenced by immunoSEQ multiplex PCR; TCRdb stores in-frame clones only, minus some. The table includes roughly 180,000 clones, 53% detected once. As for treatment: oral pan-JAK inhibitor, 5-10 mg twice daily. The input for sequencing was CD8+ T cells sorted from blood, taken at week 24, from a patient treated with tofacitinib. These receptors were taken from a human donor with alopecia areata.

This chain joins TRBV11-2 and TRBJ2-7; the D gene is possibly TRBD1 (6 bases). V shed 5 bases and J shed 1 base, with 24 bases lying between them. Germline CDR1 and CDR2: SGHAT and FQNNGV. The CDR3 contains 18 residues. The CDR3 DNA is TGTGCCAGCAGCCCAGAGGGTTGGGGGACACGGATATCCTACGAGCAGTACTTC. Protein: CASSPEGWGTRISYEQYF. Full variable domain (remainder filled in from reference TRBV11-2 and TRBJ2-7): EAGVAQSPRYKIIEKRQSVAFWCNPISGHATLYWYQQILGQGPKLLIQFQNNGVVDDSQLPKDRFSAERLKGVDSTLKIQPAKLEDSAVYLCASSPEGWGTRISYEQYFGPGTRLTVT.

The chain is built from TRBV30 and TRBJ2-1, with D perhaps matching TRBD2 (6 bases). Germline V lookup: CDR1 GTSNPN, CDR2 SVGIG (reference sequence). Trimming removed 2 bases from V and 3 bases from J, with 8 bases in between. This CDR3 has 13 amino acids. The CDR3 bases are TGTGCCTGGAGTCGGAGGGACTACAATGAGCAGTTCTTC. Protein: CAWSRRDYNEQFF. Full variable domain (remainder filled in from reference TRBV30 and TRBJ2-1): SQTIHQWPATLVQPVGSPLSLECTVEGTSNPNLYWYRQAAGRGLQLLFYSVGIGQISSEVPQNLSASRPQDRQFILSSKKLLLSDSGFYLCAWSRRDYNEQFFGPGTRLTVL.

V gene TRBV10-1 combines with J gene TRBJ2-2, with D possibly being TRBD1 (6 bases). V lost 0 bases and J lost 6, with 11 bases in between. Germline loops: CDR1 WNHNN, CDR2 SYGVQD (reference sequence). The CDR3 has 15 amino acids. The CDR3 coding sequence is TGCGCCAGCAGTGAGTCGAACGAGGGGGCCGGGGAGCTGTTTTTT. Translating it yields CASSESNEGAGELFF.

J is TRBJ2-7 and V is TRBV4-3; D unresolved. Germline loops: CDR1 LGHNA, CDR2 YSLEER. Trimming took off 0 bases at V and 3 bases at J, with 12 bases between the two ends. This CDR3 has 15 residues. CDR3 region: CASSQDGSHFYEQYF. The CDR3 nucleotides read TGCGCCAGCAGCCAAGACGGCAGTCATTTCTACGAGCAGTACTTC.

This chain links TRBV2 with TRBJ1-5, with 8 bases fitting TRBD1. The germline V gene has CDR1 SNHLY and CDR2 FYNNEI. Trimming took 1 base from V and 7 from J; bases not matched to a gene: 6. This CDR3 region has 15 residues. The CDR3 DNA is TGTGCCAGCAGTGAAGAGGACAGGGTGAGGCAGCCCCAGCATTTT. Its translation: CASSEEDRVRQPQHF.

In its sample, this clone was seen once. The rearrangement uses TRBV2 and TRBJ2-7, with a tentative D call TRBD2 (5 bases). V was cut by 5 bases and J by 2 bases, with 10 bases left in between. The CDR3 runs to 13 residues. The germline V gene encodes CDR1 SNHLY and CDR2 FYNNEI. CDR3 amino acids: CASSRGLTYEQYF. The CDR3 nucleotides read TGTGCCAGCAGTCGAGGACTGACCTACGAGCAGTACTTC.

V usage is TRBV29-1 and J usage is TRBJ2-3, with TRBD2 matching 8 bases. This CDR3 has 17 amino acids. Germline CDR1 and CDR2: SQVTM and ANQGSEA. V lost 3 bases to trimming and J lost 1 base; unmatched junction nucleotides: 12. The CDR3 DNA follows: TGCAGCGTTGAGGGTCGGGGGGGCATTGGAGGCACAGATACGCAGTATTTT. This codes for CSVEGRGGIGGTDTQYF.

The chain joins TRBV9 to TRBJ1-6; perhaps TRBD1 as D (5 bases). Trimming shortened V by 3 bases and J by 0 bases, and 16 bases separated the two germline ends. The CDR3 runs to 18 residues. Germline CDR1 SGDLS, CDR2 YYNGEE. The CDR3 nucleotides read TGTGCCAGCAGCGGCGGTGGCGGGACGAGCTCCTATAATTCACCCCTCCACTTT. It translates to CASSGGGGTSSYNSPLHF.

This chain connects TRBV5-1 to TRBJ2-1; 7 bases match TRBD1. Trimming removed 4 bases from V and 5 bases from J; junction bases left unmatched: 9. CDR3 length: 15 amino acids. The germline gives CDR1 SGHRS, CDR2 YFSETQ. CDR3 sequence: CASSDEGAWDNEQFF. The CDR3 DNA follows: TGCGCCAGCAGCGATGAGGGGGCATGGGACAATGAGCAGTTCTTC.

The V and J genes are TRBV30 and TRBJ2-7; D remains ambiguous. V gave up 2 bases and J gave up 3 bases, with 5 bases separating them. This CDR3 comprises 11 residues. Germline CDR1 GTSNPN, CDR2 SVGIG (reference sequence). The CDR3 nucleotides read TGTGCCTGGAGTACAGACTACGAGCAGTACTTC. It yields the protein CAWSTDYEQYF.

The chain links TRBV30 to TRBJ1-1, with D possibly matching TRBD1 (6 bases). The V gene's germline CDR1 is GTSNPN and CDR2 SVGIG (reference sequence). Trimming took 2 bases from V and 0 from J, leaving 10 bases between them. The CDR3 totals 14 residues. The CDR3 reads CAWSFQGMNTEAFF. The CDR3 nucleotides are TGTGCCTGGAGTTTCCAGGGGATGAACACTGAAGCTTTCTTT.

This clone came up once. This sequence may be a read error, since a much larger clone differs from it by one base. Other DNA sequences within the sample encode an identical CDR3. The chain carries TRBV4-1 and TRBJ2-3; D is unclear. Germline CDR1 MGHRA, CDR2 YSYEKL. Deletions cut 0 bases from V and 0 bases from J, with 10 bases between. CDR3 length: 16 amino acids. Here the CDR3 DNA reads TGCGCCAGCAGCCAAGATCTACAGCGCAGCACAGATACGCAGTATTTT. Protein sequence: CASSQDLQRSTDTQYF.

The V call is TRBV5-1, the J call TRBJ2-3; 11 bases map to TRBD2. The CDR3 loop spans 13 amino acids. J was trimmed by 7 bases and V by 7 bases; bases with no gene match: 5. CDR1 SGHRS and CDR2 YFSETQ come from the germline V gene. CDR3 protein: CASVAGGQNTQYF. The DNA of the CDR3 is TGCGCCAGCGTAGCGGGGGGGCAAAATACGCAGTATTTT.

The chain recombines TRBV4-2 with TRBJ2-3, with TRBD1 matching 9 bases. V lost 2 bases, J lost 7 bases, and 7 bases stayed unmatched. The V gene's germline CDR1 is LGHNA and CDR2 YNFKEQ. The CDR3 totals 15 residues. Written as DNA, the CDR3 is TGTGCCAGCAGCCAAACCGGGACAGGGTCAAATACGCAGTATTTT. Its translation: CASSQTGTGSNTQYF.

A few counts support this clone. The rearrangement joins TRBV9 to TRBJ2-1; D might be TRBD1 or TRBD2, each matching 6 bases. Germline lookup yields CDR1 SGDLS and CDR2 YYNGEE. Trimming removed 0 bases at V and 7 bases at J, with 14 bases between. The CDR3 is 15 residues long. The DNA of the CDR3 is TGTGCCAGCAGCGTAGACGGGGGCCGCCCTAATGAGCAGTTCTTC. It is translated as CASSVDGGRPNEQFF.

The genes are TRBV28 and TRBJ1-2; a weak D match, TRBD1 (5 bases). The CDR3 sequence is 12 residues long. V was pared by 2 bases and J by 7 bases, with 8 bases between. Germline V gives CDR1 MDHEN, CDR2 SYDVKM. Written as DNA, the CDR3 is TGTGCCAGCAGTTTAGGGGGTGGTGGCTACACCTTC. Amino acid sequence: CASSLGGGGYTF.

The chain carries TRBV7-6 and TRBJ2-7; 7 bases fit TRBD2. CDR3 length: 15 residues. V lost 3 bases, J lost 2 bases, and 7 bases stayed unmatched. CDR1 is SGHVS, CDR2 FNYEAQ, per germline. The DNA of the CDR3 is TGTGCCAGCAGCTTCGGCTCGGGGGGAACCTACGAGCAGTACTTC. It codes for CASSFGSGGTYEQYF.

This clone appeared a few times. The CDR3 nucleotides read TGTGCCAGCAGCCTAGACCGGGACCTGAACCCCACAGATACGCAGTATTTT. As protein: CASSLDRDLNPTDTQYF. The chain links TRBV4-2 to TRBJ2-3; D may be TRBD1 or TRBD2 (5 bases each). Trimming stripped 4 bases from V and 2 bases from J, with 19 bases between. CDR3 length equals 17 residues. CDR1 is LGHNA and CDR2 is YNFKEQ in the germline V gene.

CDR3 nucleotide sequence: TGTGCCAGCAGTGACACAGGGGGGCCTCACCGCTCACCCCTCCACTTT. Protein: CASSDTGGPHRSPLHF. The chain couples TRBV27 to TRBJ1-6; 8 positions match TRBD1. CDR1 and CDR2 from the germline V gene are MNHEY and SMNVEV (reference sequence). After removal of 5 bases from V and 10 bases from J, the junction contained 13 bases not matched to a gene. The CDR3 consists of 16 residues.

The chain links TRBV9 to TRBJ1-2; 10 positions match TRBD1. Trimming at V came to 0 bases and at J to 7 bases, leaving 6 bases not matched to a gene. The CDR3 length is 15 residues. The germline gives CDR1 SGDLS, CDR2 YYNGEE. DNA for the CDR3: TGTGCCAGCAGCGTAGGTGGGACAGGGGTTGTTGGCTACACCTTC. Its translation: CASSVGGTGVVGYTF.

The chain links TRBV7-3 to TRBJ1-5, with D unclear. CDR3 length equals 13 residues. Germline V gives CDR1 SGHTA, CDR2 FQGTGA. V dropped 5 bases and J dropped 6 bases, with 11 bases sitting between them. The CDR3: CASSLNPGQPQHF. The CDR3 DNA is TGTGCCAGCAGCCTTAACCCTGGTCAGCCCCAGCATTTT.

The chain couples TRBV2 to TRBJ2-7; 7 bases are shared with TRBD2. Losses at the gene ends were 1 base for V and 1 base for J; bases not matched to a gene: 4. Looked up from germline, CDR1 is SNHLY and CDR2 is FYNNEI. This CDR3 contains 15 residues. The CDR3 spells CASSEEASGSYEQYF. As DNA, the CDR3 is TGTGCCAGCAGTGAAGAGGCTAGCGGTTCCTACGAGCAGTACTTC.